What follows are 7 T cell receptor beta chains derived from one specimen sequenced in a study of T cell responses to AZD1222 COVID-19 vaccine. The method was immunoSEQ multiplex PCR; TCRdb's version includes in-frame clones alone and lacks a portion of them. This table holds some 25,000 clones, 88% found once. The input for sequencing was peripheral blood, taken 28 days after the second AZD1222 dose. The source of these receptors is an adult who received the AZD1222 COVID-19 vaccine.

In this sample, this clone turned up once. The V call is TRBV10-3, the J call TRBJ1-4, with D unclear. Trimming shortened V by 2 bases and J by 5 bases, and 6 bases separated the two germline ends. Per germline, CDR1 ENHRY and CDR2 SYGVKD. This CDR3 region has 13 residues. CDR3 in amino acids: CAISEGLNEKLFF. CDR3 bases: TGTGCCATCAGTGAGGGGCTGAATGAAAAACTGTTTTTT.

The count of this clone is one. The V call is TRBV4-3, the J call TRBJ2-7, with D perhaps matching TRBD1 or TRBD2 (5 bases each). V was shortened by 6 bases and J by 1 base, with 13 bases between the two germline ends. The CDR3 extends over 14 amino acids. Per germline, CDR1 LGHNA and CDR2 YSLEER. The CDR3 DNA is TGCGCCAGCAGTCCCGGGACGGCTTCCTACGAGCAGTACTTC. Protein: CASSPGTASYEQYF.

V gene TRBV3-1 (or the pseudogene TRBV3-2) combines with J gene TRBJ2-1; D perhaps matches TRBD1 (6 bases). This CDR3 contains 14 residues. V lost 2 bases, J lost 8 bases, and 13 bases lay in between. CDR1 LGHDT and CDR2 YNNKEL come from the germline V gene (reference sequence). The CDR3 reads CASSQPGQSDEQFF. In DNA form, the CDR3 reads TGTGCCAGCAGCCAACCGGGACAAAGTGATGAGCAGTTCTTC.

The chain has TRBV9 and TRBJ2-7; perhaps TRBD2 as D (6 bases). Looked up from germline, CDR1 is SGDLS and CDR2 is YYNGEE. The germline V and J ends were trimmed by 0 bases and 6 bases, with 16 bases remaining between them. The CDR3 covers 15 residues. The CDR3 bases are TGTGCCAGCAGCGTAGGGGGAGGCCTCAGCTCCGAGCAGTACTTC. It encodes CASSVGGGLSSEQYF.

The genes are TRBV7-8 and TRBJ1-1; D gene ambiguous. Trimming left V 3 bases short and J 4 bases short, with 6 bases between. This CDR3 is built from 12 residues. Germline CDR1 and CDR2: SGHVS and FQNEAQ. Here the CDR3 reads CASSFSVTEAFF. CDR3 nucleotide sequence: TGTGCCAGCAGCTTTTCCGTCACTGAAGCTTTCTTT.

This chain links TRBV10-1 with TRBJ1-1; the D is unclear. The V and J ends lost 8 bases and 1 base respectively, with 14 bases between them. CDR1 and CDR2 (germline): WNHNN, SYGVQD (reference sequence). This CDR3 has 14 amino acids. This CDR3 is CASSFTRENTEAFF. The CDR3 DNA reads TGCGCCAGCTCCTTCACTCGGGAGAACACTGAAGCTTTCTTT.

This clone has just one count. This chain uses TRBV12-3 or TRBV12-4 with TRBJ2-7; 8 bases match TRBD1. With V trimmed by 6 bases and J by 6 bases, 7 bases remained unmatched. This CDR3 spans 13 amino acids. The CDR3 coding sequence is TGTGCCAGCAGCCGGACAGGGATGCGCGAGCAGTACTTC. It codes for CASSRTGMREQYF.